Each of the 19 T cell receptor beta chains below was sequenced from the same sample in a study of T-cell memory formation after mild COVID-19. TCRdb re-called the 5' RACE reads through MiXCR, storing one row per CDR3 protein. The sample has about 340,000 distinct CDR3 sequences, over 13% seen once; the top ten hold about 22%. The sample was PBMCs or a T cell subset sorted from them (not recorded which). The receptors were sampled from a man between 18 and 29 years old who had mild COVID-19 (a few samples of this study predate the infection). Cell type and time point are not known.

The CDR3 spells CSVEEYRGALYEQYV. The DNA for the CDR3 is TGCAGCGTTGAAGAGTATCGGGGGGCCCTCTACGAGCAGTACGTC. The chain uses TRBV29-1 and TRBJ2-7; a weak D match, TRBD2 (7 bases). Per the germline V gene, CDR1 is SQVTM and CDR2 is ANQGSEA. CDR3 length: 15 residues. Trimming stripped 0 bases from V and 3 bases from J, with 15 bases between.

This clonotype appeared many times. V usage is TRBV6-2 or TRBV6-3 and J usage is TRBJ2-7; 8 bases are shared with TRBD1. This CDR3 region has 13 residues. In germline, CDR1 is MNHEY, CDR2 SVGEGT. The junction had 3 bases not matched to a gene; V was cut back by 5 bases and J by 3 bases. The DNA of the CDR3 is TGTGCCAGCAGTACAGGGGGTCTCTACGAGCAGTACTTC. It specifies CASSTGGLYEQYF.

The chain links TRBV7-9 to TRBJ1-6; D is uncertain. Germline V CDR1 and CDR2: SEHNR, FQNEAQ (reference sequence). The CDR3 length is 15 residues. Trimming took 5 bases from V and 10 from J, leaving 18 bases between them. The CDR3 DNA follows: TGTGCCAGCAGCCTCCGTGGAGGGCCCGGCTCACCCCTCCACTTT. As protein: CASSLRGGPGSPLHF. The variable domain in full, completed from reference TRBV7-9 and TRBJ1-6, reads DTGVSQNPRHKITKRGQNVTFRCDPISEHNRLYWYRQTLGQGPEFLTYFQNEAQLEKSRLLSDRFSAERPKGSFSTLEIQRTEQGDSAMYLCASSLRGGPGSPLHFGNGTRLTVT.

This clonotype was detected only a few times. The V and J genes are TRBV3-1 and TRBJ2-5; weak D call: TRBD2 (7 bases). The length of the CDR3 is 15 residues. Trimming removed 6 bases from V and 1 base from J, with 15 bases in between. CDR1 and CDR2 from the germline V gene are LGHDT and YNNKEL (reference sequence). The CDR3 protein is CASSIGGGVQETQYF. DNA of the CDR3: TGTGCCAGCAGTATTGGAGGGGGGGTCCAAGAGACCCAGTACTTC.

The table lists this clonotype with a few counts. The J gene is TRBJ2-1, the V gene TRBV12-3 or TRBV12-4; a weak D match, TRBD2 (7 bases). There are 14 residues in the CDR3. Trimming took 5 bases from V and 7 from J, leaving 15 bases between them. CDR3 sequence (DNA): TGTGCCAGCAGTCTGGGGGGAGGGGGGAATGAGCAGTTCTTC. Translating gives CASSLGGGGNEQFF.

In its sample, this clonotype was seen many times. The genes are TRBV6-5 and TRBJ1-5; 7 bases are a match to TRBD1. V dropped 9 bases and J dropped 0; count of bases not matched to a gene: 8. Germline V gene sequence: CDR1 MNHEY, CDR2 SVGAGI. CDR3 length equals 15 residues. The CDR3 is CARFWGQNSNQPQHF. CDR3 sequence (DNA): TGTGCCAGATTCTGGGGACAGAATAGCAATCAGCCCCAGCATTTT.

This clonotype has just a few counts. The rearrangement links TRBV20-1 to TRBJ2-6; 9 nucleotides align to TRBD1. This CDR3 has 16 amino acids. J was trimmed by 4 bases and V by 6 bases; bases with no gene match: 10. Germline assignment: CDR1 DFQATT and CDR2 SNEGSKA (reference sequence). The CDR3 DNA reads as TGCAGTGCCCTCGGACAGGGGAGCTCAGGGGCCAACGTCCTGACTTTC. Translated: CSALGQGSSGANVLTF.

This rearrangement joins TRBV19 to TRBJ1-5; 8 bases agree with TRBD1. The ends lost 4 bases at V and 1 base at J; junction bases unmatched: 9. The germline CDR1 and CDR2 sequences are LNHDA and SQIVND (reference sequence). The CDR3 loop spans 17 amino acids. Written as DNA, the CDR3 is TGTGCCAGTAGTAACCGACAGGGGATCGGGAGCAATCAGCCCCAGCATTTT. Its protein product is CASSNRQGIGSNQPQHF. Based on the CDR3 plus reference TRBV19 and TRBJ1-5, the full variable domain is DGGITQSPKYLFRKEGQNVTLSCEQNLNHDAMYWYRQDPGQGLRLIYYSQIVNDFQKGDIAEGYSVSREKKESFPLTVTSAQKNPTAFYLCASSNRQGIGSNQPQHFGDGTRLSIL.

The chain combines TRBV5-1 with TRBJ2-1; 14 bases line up with TRBD2. The V segment lost 4 bases and the J segment 8 bases; nucleotides outside the gene matches: 8. The CDR3 has 16 amino acids. CDR1 and CDR2 (germline): SGHRS, YFSETQ. This CDR3 is CASSRGLAGGLDEQFF. As DNA, the CDR3 is TGCGCCAGCAGCCGCGGACTAGCGGGGGGACTAGATGAGCAGTTCTTC.

V is TRBV5-1 and J is TRBJ1-3, with a possible D match to TRBD1 (5 bases). This CDR3 has 16 residues. Trimming took 0 bases from V and 3 from J, leaving 13 bases between them. From germline, CDR1 is SGHRS and CDR2 YFSETQ. The CDR3 loop is CASSLGTLVDGNTIYF. CDR3 in DNA: TGCGCCAGCAGCTTGGGGACACTCGTGGATGGAAACACCATATATTTT.

This clonotype was recorded at least ten times. The CDR3 DNA sequence: TGCAGTGCTAGAGATTCCCAGGGGGGTCAGCCCCAGCATTTT. Its protein product is CSARDSQGGQPQHF. This chain connects TRBV20-1 to TRBJ1-5; TRBD1 agrees at 7 bases. CDR3 length: 14 amino acids. After removal of 0 bases from V and 6 bases from J, the junction contained 5 bases not matched to a gene. Per germline, CDR1 DFQATT and CDR2 SNEGSKA (reference sequence).

The CDR3 DNA reads TGCGCCAGCAGCCAAGGACAGGTTAGCACAGATACGCAGTATTTT. Protein: CASSQGQVSTDTQYF. This chain joins TRBV4-3 and TRBJ2-3; the D gene is possibly TRBD1 (6 bases). The germline CDR1 and CDR2 sequences are LGHNA and YSLEER. Trimming removed 1 base from V and 0 bases from J, with 8 bases in between. This CDR3 spans 15 amino acids.

The genes are TRBV7-9 and TRBJ1-2, with TRBD1 matching over 7 bases. V gave up 4 bases and J gave up 3 bases; unmatched junction bases: 8. The CDR3 totals 15 residues. Germline V gene lookup returns CDR1 SEHNR and CDR2 FQNEAQ (reference sequence). This CDR3 is CASSSTRQGDYGYTF. DNA of the CDR3: TGTGCCAGCAGCTCCACCCGACAGGGTGACTATGGCTACACCTTC.

This clonotype was observed a few times. The chain joins TRBV7-2 to TRBJ2-5; 11 bases agree with TRBD2. Germline V lookup: CDR1 SGHTA, CDR2 FQGNSA. V lost 1 base and J lost 4; bases outside the gene matches: 5. The CDR3 is 16 amino acids. The DNA of the CDR3 is TGTGCCAGCAGCTTAGACCTACTAGCGGGGGTAGAGACCCAGTACTTC. Residues: CASSLDLLAGVETQYF.

This clonotype was recorded at least ten times. The rearrangement links TRBV9 to TRBJ1-6; D remains unclear. This CDR3 region has 16 residues. Germline CDR1 is SGDLS and CDR2 is YYNGEE. V shed 0 bases and J shed 3 bases, with 10 bases lying between them. The CDR3 bases are TGTGCCAGCAGCGTAGAAGGATCGGGCTATAATTCACCCCTCCACTTT. It codes for CASSVEGSGYNSPLHF.

This clonotype was counted at least ten times. The V gene is TRBV20-1, the J gene TRBJ2-1; 7 bases are a match to TRBD2. CDR3 size: 14 residues. The ends lost 6 bases at V and 5 bases at J; junction bases unmatched: 10. Per the germline V gene, CDR1 is DFQATT and CDR2 is SNEGSKA (reference sequence). The CDR3, as DNA: TGCAGTGCCCTCGGCGGGGGAGGCCACAATGAGCAGTTCTTC. Protein product: CSALGGGGHNEQFF.

This clonotype was counted between two and nine times. The CDR3 DNA is TGTGCCAGCAGTTACGATAATAGCGGGGAGAACTCCTACGAGCAGTACGTC. Translation gives CASSYDNSGENSYEQYV. The V and J genes are TRBV6-2 or TRBV6-3 and TRBJ2-7, with 8 positions matching TRBD2. V shed 2 bases, J shed 0 bases, and the junction held 9 bases outside the gene matches. Germline V gives CDR1 MNHEY, CDR2 SVGEGT. CDR3 length: 17 residues.

Many counts were recorded for this clonotype. The chain is built from TRBV5-4 and TRBJ2-2; no clear D. The CDR3 has 15 residues. In germline, CDR1 is SGHNT, CDR2 YYREEE (reference sequence). The germline V and J ends were trimmed by 5 bases and 2 bases, with 13 bases remaining between them. In DNA, the CDR3 is TGTGCCAGCAGTACCCCAGTAGTCAACACCGGGGAGCTGTTTTTT. This gives the protein CASSTPVVNTGELFF.

The DNA for the CDR3 is TGTGCCAGCAGTTACCTAGCGGGGGGGCTTTCGTACGAGCAGTACTTC. It translates to CASSYLAGGLSYEQYF. The rearrangement links TRBV6-6 to TRBJ2-7; 12 nucleotides match TRBD2. Germline trimming cut 2 bases from V and 4 bases from J; bases unmatched to any gene: 6. CDR1 and CDR2 from the germline V gene are MNHNY and SVGAGI (reference sequence). This CDR3 is built from 16 residues.